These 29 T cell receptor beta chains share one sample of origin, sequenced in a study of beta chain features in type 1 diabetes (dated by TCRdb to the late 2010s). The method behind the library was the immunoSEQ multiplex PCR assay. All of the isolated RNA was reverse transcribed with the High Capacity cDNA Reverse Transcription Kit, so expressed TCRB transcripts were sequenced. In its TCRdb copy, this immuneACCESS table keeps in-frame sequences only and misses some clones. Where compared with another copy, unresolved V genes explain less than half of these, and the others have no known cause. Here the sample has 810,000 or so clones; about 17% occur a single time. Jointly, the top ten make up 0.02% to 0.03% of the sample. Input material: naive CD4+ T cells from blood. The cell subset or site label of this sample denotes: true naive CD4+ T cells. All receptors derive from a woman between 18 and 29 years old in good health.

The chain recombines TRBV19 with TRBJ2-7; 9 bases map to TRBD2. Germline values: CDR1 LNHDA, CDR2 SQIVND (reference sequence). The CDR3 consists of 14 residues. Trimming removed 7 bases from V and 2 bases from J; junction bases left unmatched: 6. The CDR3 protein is CASTKASGTYEQYF. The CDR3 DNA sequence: TGTGCCAGTACAAAGGCTAGCGGGACCTACGAGCAGTACTTC. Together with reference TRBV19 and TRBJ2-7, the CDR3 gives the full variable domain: DGGITQSPKYLFRKEGQNVTLSCEQNLNHDAMYWYRQDPGQGLRLIYYSQIVNDFQKGDIAEGYSVSREKKESFPLTVTSAQKNPTAFYLCASTKASGTYEQYFGPGTRLTVT.

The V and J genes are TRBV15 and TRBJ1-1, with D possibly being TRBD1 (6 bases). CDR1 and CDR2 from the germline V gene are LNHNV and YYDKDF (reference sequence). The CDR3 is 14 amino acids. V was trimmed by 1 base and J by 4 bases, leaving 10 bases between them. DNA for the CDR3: TGTGCCACCAGCAGAGCCGGCAGGGGCACTGAAGCTTTCTTT. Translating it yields CATSRAGRGTEAFF.

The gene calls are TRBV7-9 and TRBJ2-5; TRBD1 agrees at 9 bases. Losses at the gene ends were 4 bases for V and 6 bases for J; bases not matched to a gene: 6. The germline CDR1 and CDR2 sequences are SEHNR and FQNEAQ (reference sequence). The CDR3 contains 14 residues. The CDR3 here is CASSWGQGRKTQYF. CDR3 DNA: TGTGCCAGCAGCTGGGGACAGGGTAGGAAGACCCAGTACTTC.

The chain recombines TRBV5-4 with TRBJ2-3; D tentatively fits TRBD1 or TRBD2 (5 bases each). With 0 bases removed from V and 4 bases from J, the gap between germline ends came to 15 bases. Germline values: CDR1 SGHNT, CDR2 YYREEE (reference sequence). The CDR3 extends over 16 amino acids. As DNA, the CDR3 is TGTGCCAGCAGCTTGGATGGGACCCCGGGCTCAGATACGCAGTATTTT. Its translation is CASSLDGTPGSDTQYF.

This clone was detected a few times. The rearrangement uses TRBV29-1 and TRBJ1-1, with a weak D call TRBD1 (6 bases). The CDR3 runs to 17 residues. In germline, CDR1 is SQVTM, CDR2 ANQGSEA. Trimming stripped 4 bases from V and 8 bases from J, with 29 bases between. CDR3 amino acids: CSVAPFVGAGVAMEAFF. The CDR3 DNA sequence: TGCAGCGTTGCCCCTTTTGTCGGGGCAGGGGTCGCGATGGAAGCTTTCTTT. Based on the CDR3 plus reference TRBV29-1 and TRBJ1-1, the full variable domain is SAVISQKPSRDICQRGTSLTIQCQVDSQVTMMFWYRQQPGQSLTLIATANQGSEATYESGFVIDKFPISRPNLTFSTLTVSNMSPEDSSIYLCSVAPFVGAGVAMEAFFGQGTRLTVV.

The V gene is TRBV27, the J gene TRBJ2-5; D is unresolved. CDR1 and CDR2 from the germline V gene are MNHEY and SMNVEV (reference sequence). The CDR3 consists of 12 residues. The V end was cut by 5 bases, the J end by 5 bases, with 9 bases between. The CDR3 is CASSGPGETQYF. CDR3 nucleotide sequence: TGTGCCAGCAGTGGTCCCGGGGAGACCCAGTACTTC.

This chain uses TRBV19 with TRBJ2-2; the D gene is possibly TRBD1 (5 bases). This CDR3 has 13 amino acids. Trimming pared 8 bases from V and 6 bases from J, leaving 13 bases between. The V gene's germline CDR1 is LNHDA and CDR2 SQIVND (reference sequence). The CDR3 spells CASCQGVPGELFF. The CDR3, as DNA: TGTGCCAGTTGCCAGGGTGTTCCCGGGGAGCTGTTTTTT.

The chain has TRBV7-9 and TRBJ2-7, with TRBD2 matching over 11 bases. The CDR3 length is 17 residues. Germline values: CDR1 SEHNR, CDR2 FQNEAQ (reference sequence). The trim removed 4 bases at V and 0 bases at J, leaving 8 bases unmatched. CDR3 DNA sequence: TGTGCCAGCAGCTCGTGGACTAGCGGGTTACTCTCCTACGAGCAGTACTTC. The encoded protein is CASSSWTSGLLSYEQYF.

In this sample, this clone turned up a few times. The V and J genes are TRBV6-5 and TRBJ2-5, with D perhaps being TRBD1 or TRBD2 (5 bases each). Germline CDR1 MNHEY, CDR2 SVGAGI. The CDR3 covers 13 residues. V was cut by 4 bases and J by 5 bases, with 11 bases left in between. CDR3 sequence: CASSWGIRETQYF. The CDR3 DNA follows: TGTGCCAGCAGTTGGGGGATTAGGGAGACCCAGTACTTC.

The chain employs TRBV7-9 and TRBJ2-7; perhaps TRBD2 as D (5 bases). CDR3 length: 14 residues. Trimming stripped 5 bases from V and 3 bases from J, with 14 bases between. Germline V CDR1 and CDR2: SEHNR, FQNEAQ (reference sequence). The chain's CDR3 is CASSPQVGVYEQYF. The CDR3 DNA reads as TGTGCCAGCAGCCCACAAGTGGGAGTCTACGAGCAGTACTTC.

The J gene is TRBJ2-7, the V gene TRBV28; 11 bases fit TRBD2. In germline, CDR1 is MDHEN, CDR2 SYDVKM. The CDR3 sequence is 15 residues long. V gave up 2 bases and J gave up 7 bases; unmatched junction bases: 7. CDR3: CASSLGTSGPREQYF. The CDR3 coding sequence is TGTGCCAGCAGTTTAGGGACTAGCGGCCCGCGGGAGCAGTACTTC.

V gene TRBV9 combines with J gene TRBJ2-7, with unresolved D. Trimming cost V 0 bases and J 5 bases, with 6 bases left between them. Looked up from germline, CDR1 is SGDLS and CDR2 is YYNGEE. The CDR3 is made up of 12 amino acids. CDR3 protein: CASSVDRDEQYF. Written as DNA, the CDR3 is TGTGCCAGCAGCGTAGATAGGGACGAGCAGTACTTC.

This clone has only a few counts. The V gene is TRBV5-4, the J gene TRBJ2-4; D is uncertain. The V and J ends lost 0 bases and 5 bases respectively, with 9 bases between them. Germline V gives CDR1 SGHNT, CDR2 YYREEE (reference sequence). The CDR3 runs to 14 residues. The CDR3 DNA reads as TGTGCCAGCAGCTTGGGGGATGGGGAAAACATTCAGTACTTC. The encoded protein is CASSLGDGENIQYF.

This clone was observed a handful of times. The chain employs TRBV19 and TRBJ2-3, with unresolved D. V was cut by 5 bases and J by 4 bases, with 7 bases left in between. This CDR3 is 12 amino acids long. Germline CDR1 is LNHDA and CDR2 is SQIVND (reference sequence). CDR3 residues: CASSSDADTQYF. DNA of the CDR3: TGTGCCAGTAGTTCGGACGCAGATACGCAGTATTTT.

The DNA of the CDR3 is TGTGCCAGCAGCCCCGGGACAGGAAGGCGCGAGCAGTACTTC. Amino acid sequence: CASSPGTGRREQYF. V usage is TRBV7-2 and J usage is TRBJ2-7; 8 nucleotides match TRBD1. This CDR3 contains 14 residues. Germline lookup yields CDR1 SGHTA and CDR2 FQGNSA. Unmatched junction bases numbered 9, after V lost 5 bases and J lost 6 bases.

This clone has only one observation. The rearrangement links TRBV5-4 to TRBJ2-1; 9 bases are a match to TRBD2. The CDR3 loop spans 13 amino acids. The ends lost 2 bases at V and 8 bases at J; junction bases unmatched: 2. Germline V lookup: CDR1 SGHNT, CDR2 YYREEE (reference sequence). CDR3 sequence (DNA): TGTGCCAGCAGCTTTAGCGGGAGCGATGAGCAGTTCTTC. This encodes CASSFSGSDEQFF.

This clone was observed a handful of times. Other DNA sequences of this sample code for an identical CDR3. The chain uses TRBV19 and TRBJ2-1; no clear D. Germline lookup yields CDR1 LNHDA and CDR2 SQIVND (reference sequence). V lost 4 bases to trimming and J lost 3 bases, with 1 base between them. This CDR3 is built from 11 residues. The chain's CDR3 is CASSSYNEQFF. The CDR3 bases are TGTGCCAGTAGTAGCTACAATGAGCAGTTCTTC.

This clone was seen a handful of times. The CDR3 sequence is CASSWGTNTGELFF. Written as DNA, the CDR3 is TGTGCCAGCAGCTGGGGAACGAACACCGGGGAGCTGTTTTTT. The chain carries TRBV5-4 and TRBJ2-2; D not resolved. The CDR3 contains 14 residues. V was trimmed by 3 bases and J by 0 bases, leaving 6 bases between them. Germline V gene lookup returns CDR1 SGHNT and CDR2 YYREEE (reference sequence).

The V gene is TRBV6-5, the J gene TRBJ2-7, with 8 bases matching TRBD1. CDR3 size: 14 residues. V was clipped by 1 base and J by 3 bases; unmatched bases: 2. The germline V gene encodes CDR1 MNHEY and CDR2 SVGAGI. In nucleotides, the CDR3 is TGTGCCAGCAGTTACTTGACAGGGGACTACGAGCAGTACTTC. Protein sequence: CASSYLTGDYEQYF.

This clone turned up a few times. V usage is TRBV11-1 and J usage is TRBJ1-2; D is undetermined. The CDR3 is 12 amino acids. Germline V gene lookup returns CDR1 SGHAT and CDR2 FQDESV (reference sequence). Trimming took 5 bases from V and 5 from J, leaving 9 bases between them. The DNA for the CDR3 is TGTGCCAGCAGCCAAGGCGGGTATGGCTACACCTTC. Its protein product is CASSQGGYGYTF. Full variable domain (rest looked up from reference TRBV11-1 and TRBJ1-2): EAEVAQSPRYKITEKSQAVAFWCDPISGHATLYWYRQILGQGPELLVQFQDESVVDDSQLPKDRFSAERLKGVDSTLKIQPAELGDSAMYLCASSQGGYGYTFGSGTRLTVV.

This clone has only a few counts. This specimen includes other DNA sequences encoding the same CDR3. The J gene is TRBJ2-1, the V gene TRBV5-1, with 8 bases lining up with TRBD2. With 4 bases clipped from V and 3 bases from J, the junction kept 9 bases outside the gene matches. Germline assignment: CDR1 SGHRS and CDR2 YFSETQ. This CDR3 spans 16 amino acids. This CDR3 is CASSPAGLAGYNEQFF. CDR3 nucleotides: TGCGCCAGCAGCCCGGCTGGGCTAGCGGGCTACAATGAGCAGTTCTTC.

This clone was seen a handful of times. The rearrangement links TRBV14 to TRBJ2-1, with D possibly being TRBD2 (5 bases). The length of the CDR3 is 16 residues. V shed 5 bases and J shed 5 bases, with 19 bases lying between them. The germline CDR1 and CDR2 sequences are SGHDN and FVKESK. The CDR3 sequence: CASSTRLLTNNNEQFF. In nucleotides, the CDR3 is TGTGCCAGCAGCACCCGACTACTCACCAACAACAATGAGCAGTTCTTC. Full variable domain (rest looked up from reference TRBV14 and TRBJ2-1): EAGVTQFPSHSVIEKGQTVTLRCDPISGHDNLYWYRRVMGKEIKFLLHFVKESKQDESGMPNNRFLAERTGGTYSTLKVQPAELEDSGVYFCASSTRLLTNNNEQFFGPGTRLTVL.

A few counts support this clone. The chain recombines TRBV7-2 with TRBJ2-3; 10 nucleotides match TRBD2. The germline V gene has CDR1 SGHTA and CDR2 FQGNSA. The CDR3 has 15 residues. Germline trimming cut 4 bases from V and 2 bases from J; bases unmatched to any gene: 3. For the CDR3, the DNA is TGTGCCAGCAGCTCCCTAGCGGGAGTCACAGATACGCAGTATTTT. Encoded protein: CASSSLAGVTDTQYF.

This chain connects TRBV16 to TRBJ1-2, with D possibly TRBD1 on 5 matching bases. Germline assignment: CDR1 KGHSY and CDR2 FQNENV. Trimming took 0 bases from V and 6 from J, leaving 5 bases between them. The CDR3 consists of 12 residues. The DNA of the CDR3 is TGTGCCAGCAGCCAATCGACAGATGGCTACACCTTC. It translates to CASSQSTDGYTF.

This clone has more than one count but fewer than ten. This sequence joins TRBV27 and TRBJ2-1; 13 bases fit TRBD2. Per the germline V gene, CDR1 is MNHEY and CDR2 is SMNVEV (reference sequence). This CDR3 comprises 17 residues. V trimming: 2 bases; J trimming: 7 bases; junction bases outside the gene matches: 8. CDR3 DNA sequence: TGTGCCAGCAGTTTAGTCCCGGGACTAGCGGGAAGGAATGAGCAGTTCTTC. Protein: CASSLVPGLAGRNEQFF.

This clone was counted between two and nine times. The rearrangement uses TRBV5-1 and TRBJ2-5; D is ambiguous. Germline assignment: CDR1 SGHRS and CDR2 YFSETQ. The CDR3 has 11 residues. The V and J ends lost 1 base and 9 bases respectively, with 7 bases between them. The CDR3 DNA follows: TGCGCCAGCAGCTTGAAGGGTTCCCAGTACTTC. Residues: CASSLKGSQYF.

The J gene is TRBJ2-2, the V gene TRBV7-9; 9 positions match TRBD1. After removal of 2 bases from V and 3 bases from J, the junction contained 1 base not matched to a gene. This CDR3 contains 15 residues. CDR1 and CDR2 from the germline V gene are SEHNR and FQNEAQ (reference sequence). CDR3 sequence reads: CASSLRTGDTGELFF. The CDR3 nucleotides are TGTGCCAGCAGCTTAAGGACAGGGGACACCGGGGAGCTGTTTTTT.

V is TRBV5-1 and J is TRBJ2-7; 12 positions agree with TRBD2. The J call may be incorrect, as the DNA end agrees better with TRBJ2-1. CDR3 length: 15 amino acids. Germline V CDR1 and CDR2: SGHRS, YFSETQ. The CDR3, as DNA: TGCGCCAGCAGCCGACTAGCGGGAGTGCGGAATGAGCAGTTCTTC. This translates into CASSRLAGVRNEQFF.

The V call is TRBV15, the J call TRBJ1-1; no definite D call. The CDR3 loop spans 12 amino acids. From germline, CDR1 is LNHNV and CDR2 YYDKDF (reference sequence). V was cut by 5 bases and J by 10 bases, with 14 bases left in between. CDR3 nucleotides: TGTGCCACCAGCGGGGTCGGGAAAGGAGCTTTCTTT. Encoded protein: CATSGVGKGAFF.